Below are 6 T cell receptor beta chains sequenced from a single sample in a study of CD8 T cell repertoires and HIV-1 epitope variants. Their antigen targets remain unknown. The repertoire was sequenced with immunoSEQ multiplex PCR; TCRdb's copy has only in-frame clones and lacks some. The sample contains around 5,200 clones, 65% to 80% of which appear only once. Sequencing was carried out using cultured CD8+ T cells derived from PBMCs. All receptors come from a male donor with HIV.

This clone was seen just once. V and J are TRBV5-6 and TRBJ2-7; D is unresolved. CDR3 length equals 14 residues. In germline, CDR1 is SGHDT, CDR2 YYEEEE. The V end was cut by 4 bases, the J end by 0 bases, with 11 bases between. The CDR3 is CASSTAGSSYEQYF. The CDR3 coding sequence is TGTGCCAGCAGCACGGCCGGAAGCTCCTACGAGCAGTACTTC. The full variable domain, with the rest looked up from reference TRBV5-6 and TRBJ2-7, is DAGVTQSPTHLIKTRGQQVTLRCSPKSGHDTVSWYQQALGQGPQFIFQYYEEEERQRGNFPDRFSGHQFPNYSSELNVNALLLGDSALYLCASSTAGSSYEQYFGPGTRLTVT.

A remark on this clone: At one end, the junction sequence differs from germline, possibly due to a read error. The V and J genes are TRBV5-5 and TRBJ1-2, with no clear D. The CDR3 is made up of 16 amino acids. Per germline, CDR1 SGHKS and CDR2 YYEKEE (reference sequence). The CDR3 sequence is CASSQDPPDLDYGYTF. The CDR3 coding sequence is TGCGCCAGCAGCCAAGATCCCCCAGACTTGGACTATGGCTACACCTTC.

This clone was seen just once. The chain links TRBV28 to TRBJ2-1; D is possibly TRBD2 (6 bases). The CDR3 length is 16 residues. The V end was cut by 5 bases, the J end by 5 bases, with 19 bases between. Looked up from germline, CDR1 is MDHEN and CDR2 is SYDVKM. CDR3 nucleotide sequence: TGTGCCAGCAGTCCTCCCACGGGCGGGGTACACAATGAGCAGTTCTTC. Amino acid sequence: CASSPPTGGVHNEQFF.

The chain links TRBV11-2 to TRBJ2-2, with a weak D call TRBD1 (5 bases). The CDR3 consists of 18 residues. CDR1 and CDR2 (germline): SGHAT, FQNNGV. V lost 4 bases and J lost 0, with 18 bases in between. CDR3 sequence reads: CASSSTPGRAPNTGELFF. DNA for the CDR3: TGTGCCAGCAGCTCCACCCCCGGCAGGGCGCCGAACACCGGGGAGCTGTTTTTT.

The chain combines TRBV7-2 with TRBJ2-2; TRBD2 matches 10 bases. V shed 5 bases, J shed 5 bases, and the junction held 8 bases outside the gene matches. The CDR3 is 16 residues long. In germline, CDR1 is SGHTA, CDR2 FQGNSA. The CDR3 spells CASSLGLAAVTGELFF. CDR3 DNA: TGTGCCAGCAGCCTTGGACTAGCGGCCGTTACCGGGGAGCTGTTTTTT.

This sequence joins TRBV19 and TRBJ1-1; 8 positions agree with TRBD1. The CDR3 sequence is 11 residues long. Germline V gene data show CDR1 as LNHDA and CDR2 as SQIVND (reference sequence). V shed 11 bases and J 11 bases; nucleotides not matched to a gene: 10. The CDR3 reads CAFSGGAGAFF. As DNA, the CDR3 is TGTGCCTTCTCAGGGGGCGCGGGGGCTTTCTTT.